Below, 5 T cell receptor beta chains from the same sample are listed, as sequenced in a study of cytomegalovirus exposure and HLA in healthy donors (TCRdb year 2017). Library construction relied on the immunoSEQ multiplex PCR assay. TCRdb took over this immuneACCESS table, retaining in-frame rearrangements with V and J assigned. Such tables are incomplete; in checked studies, under half of the missing clones stem from an unresolved V gene, and the remainder is unexplained. This sample lists 100,000 to 150,000 clones; around 94% were detected once. The top ten hold over 1% of the sample. The source material was PBMCs. All receptors come from a woman between 18 and 29 years old in good health and CMV-seronegative.

The V gene is TRBV28, the J gene TRBJ1-2; TRBD1 aligns across 11 bases. Trimming removed 3 bases from V and 5 bases from J; junction bases left unmatched: 2. The length of the CDR3 is 14 residues. The germline gives CDR1 MDHEN, CDR2 SYDVKM. The CDR3 nucleotides are TGTGCCAGCAGTTTTGGGACAGGGGGGTATGGCTACACCTTC. Translating it yields CASSFGTGGYGYTF.

V usage is TRBV7-5 and J usage is TRBJ1-6; whether TRBD1, the table's D call, matches the DNA was not checked. TRBV7-5 is noted as a pseudogene. The CDR3 consists of 15 residues. Written as DNA, the CDR3 is TGTGTCAGAAGCTTAAACAACAGGACCAATTCACCCCTCCACTTT. Amino acids: CVRSLNNRTNSPLHF.

The rearrangement links TRBV5-1 to TRBJ2-1; a possible D gene is TRBD2 (5 bases). The CDR3 length is 13 residues. With 6 bases removed from V and 6 bases from J, the gap between germline ends came to 13 bases. CDR1 is SGHRS, CDR2 YFSETQ, per germline. CDR3 bases: TGCGCCAGCACCCCACTAGTTTCCAATGAGCAGTTCTTC. Translated, it gives CASTPLVSNEQFF.

J is TRBJ2-1 and V is TRBV5-6, with 10 bases matching TRBD2. Germline V lookup: CDR1 SGHDT, CDR2 YYEEEE. This CDR3 contains 16 residues. V lost 4 bases, J lost 1 base, and 5 bases stayed unmatched. Written as DNA, the CDR3 is TGTGCCAGCAGCCCTCCTAGCGGGAGTTCCTACAATGAGCAGTTCTTC. Amino acid sequence: CASSPPSGSSYNEQFF.

J is TRBJ2-2 and V is TRBV9; possible D gene TRBD1, 7 bases. Trimming cost V 3 bases and J 4 bases, with 13 bases left between them. Germline CDR1 SGDLS, CDR2 YYNGEE. The CDR3 length is 15 residues. The CDR3 coding sequence is TGTGCCAGCAGCGGCCGACAGGGAGGCACCGGGGAGCTGTTTTTT. The encoded protein is CASSGRQGGTGELFF. Drawing the rest from reference TRBV9 and TRBJ2-2, the complete variable domain is DSGVTQTPKHLITATGQRVTLRCSPRSGDLSVYWYQQSLDQGLQFLIQYYNGEERAKGNILERFSAQQFPDLHSELNLSSLELGDSALYFCASSGRQGGTGELFFGEGSRLTVL.